This T cell receptor beta chain was documented in a study of T cells in Graves' hyperthyroidism and ophthalmopathy. The investigators amplified TCR beta CDR3 regions from RNA transcripts. When the TCR CDR3 underwent first-round RT-PCR, the HTBI primer set was used. One entry per CDR3 protein, called by TCRdb with MiXCR from the multiplex PCR reads. The sample has about 460,000 distinct CDR3 sequences; about 20% are singletons. Together with thyroid ultrasound, orbital computed tomography, serum thyroxine and TRAb, clinical symptoms were used for diagnoses. PBMCs came from more than 9 ml fresh peripheral blood. Sequenced: blood. This sequence originates from a woman between 70 and 85 years old with Graves' ophthalmopathy.

CDR3 sequence (DNA): TGTGCCAGCAGGGCCGATCGGGGGAGGATCTCTGGAAACACCATATATTTT. Translation: CASRADRGRISGNTIYF. This chain joins TRBV6-1 and TRBJ1-3; the D gene is possibly TRBD1 (5 bases). Germline lookup yields CDR1 MNHNS and CDR2 SASEGT. The V end was cut by 6 bases, the J end by 0 bases, with 18 bases between. This CDR3 is 17 amino acids long.